Here is one T cell receptor (beta chain) with its context. This clonotype occurred many times. No antigen is known for it. No qualities accompany the bases; no much larger clone lies one base away. TCR cDNA was made using 5'RACE template switching, a step that added a universal primer site and unique molecular identifiers. Priming for cDNA synthesis came from both the TCR alpha and TCR beta constant segments. Libraries were amplified in two PCR steps, with sample barcodes and sequencing adapters added in the second step. Sequencing of libraries was done on Illumina HiSeq 2500 (2x100 bp) or NovaSeq (2x150 bp). As for how the authors treated the data: MIGEC handled demultiplexing of reads and collapsing into UMI consensus sequences, while MiXCR performed V(D)J alignment. Vaccine-responding clonotypes were identified with edgeR using replicate PBMC samples, with FDR below 0.01 and a log2 fold change above 5 up to day 15 being required. Each bulk clonotype received a CD4 or CD8 identity based on whether the sequenced CD4 or CD8 repertoire contained that clonotype at higher abundance. The public reads were reprocessed in TCRdb via fastp at Q25 and MiXCR, keeping in-frame beta chains. Each entry is one CDR3 protein sequence, shown with its most common DNA and genes. The V and J calls come from TCRdb's annotation, not from the publication. A total of about 360,000 distinct CDR3 sequences appear in this sample, under 7.5% of them only once. The biggest ten clones account for about 15% of the sample.

The record originates from a study of T cells after yellow fever vaccination (dated by TCRdb to about 2019). Concerning the study at large: The SMART-Seq v4 Ultra Low Input RNA kit was used to prepare libraries from fractions with low cell numbers. Blood samples were taken at several timepoints before and after primary and secondary immunization, and bulk PBMC replicates and cell subsets were isolated. Two healthy male donors, one aged 18 to 30 and one aged 30 to 40 years, made up the cohort. To follow T-cell clones before and after both primary and booster YFV17D yellow fever vaccination, bulk TCR alpha and beta repertoires underwent longitudinal sequencing. General conclusions and limits of the study: FACS-sorted repertoires could contain abundant contaminating clonotypes from the bulk population, so computational filtering was required. Because only a couple of donors were included in the study, the extent to which the findings can be generalized is limited. After the booster, most of the clones that had expanded following primary vaccination were detected again (just under 97% of CD4 and around nine tenths of CD8), which suggests that memory was broadly maintained. Compared with the primary T-cell response, the secondary T-cell response was weaker but faster, peaking on day 5 rather than day 15. A small share of clonotypes was detected in both CD4 and CD8 compartments, with the overlap likely arising from convergent recombination.

The sample's treatment or condition, from its label and the paper: live attenuated yellow fever vaccine strain. At each blood-draw timepoint, two biological replicates of bulk PBMCs were obtained. A standard Ficoll-Paque protocol was used to isolate PBMCs from peripheral blood. TriZol was used to extract RNA from bulk PBMCs, CD4 and CD8 fractions, and dextramer-positive and dextramer-negative fractions. The CDR3 goes from the cysteine to the phenylalanine over 13 residues. Just the 39-base CDR3 DNA is kept, in frame starting at base 1. The germline V end is reduced by 6 bases and the J end by 5 bases; junction bases left unmatched: 6.

The chain joins TRBV12-3 or TRBV12-4 to TRBJ2-7, and 8 junction bases match TRBD1. This sequence originates from a young man who received the YFV17D yellow fever vaccine. Sample: PBMCs, taken 5 days after the yellow fever booster vaccination. The CDR3 amino acid sequence is: CASRSTGGNEQYF. The sequenced DNA: TGTGCCAGCAGGTCTACAGGGGGTAACGAGCAGTACTTC.